The 13 T cell receptor beta chains below come from one sample, sequenced in a study of cytomegalovirus exposure and HLA in healthy donors. Data came from immunoSEQ multiplex PCR; TCRdb stores just in-frame clones and leaves some out. Of 160,000 or so clones in the sample, roughly 91% are singletons; the top ten hold 2.5% to 3%. Sequenced sample: PBMCs. The source of these receptors is a man aged 18 to 30 in good health and CMV-seronegative.

This clone was recorded once. The chain is built from TRBV9 and TRBJ2-1; unclear D gene. V shed 2 bases and J shed 8 bases, with 11 bases lying between them. Germline V gene lookup returns CDR1 SGDLS and CDR2 YYNGEE. The CDR3 contains 13 residues. Here the CDR3 DNA reads TGTGCCAGCAGCGTTCCGGAGAAGCATGAGCAGTTCTTC. The encoded protein is CASSVPEKHEQFF.

V and J are TRBV19 and TRBJ1-3; TRBD1 matches at 8 bases. The germline V gene has CDR1 LNHDA and CDR2 SQIVND (reference sequence). There are 21 residues in the CDR3. J was trimmed by 0 bases and V by 4 bases; bases with no gene match: 20. Here the CDR3 DNA reads TGTGCCAGTAGTACCTACCTCGGACAGGGAAGACCTAGGCACTCTGGAAACACCATATATTTT. Protein product: CASSTYLGQGRPRHSGNTIYF.

The chain has TRBV19 and TRBJ2-7; 12 bases fit TRBD2. This CDR3 has 14 residues. The germline V gene has CDR1 LNHDA and CDR2 SQIVND (reference sequence). The trim removed 1 base at V and 6 bases at J, leaving 1 base unmatched. Here the CDR3 reads CASSIVLAGGEQYF. DNA for the CDR3: TGTGCCAGTAGTATAGTACTAGCGGGAGGCGAGCAGTACTTC.

The V and J genes are TRBV29-1 and TRBJ2-7; D call uncertain. The CDR3 loop spans 12 amino acids. Trimming removed 2 bases from V and 3 bases from J, with 8 bases in between. Germline V gives CDR1 SQVTM, CDR2 ANQGSEA. CDR3 nucleotides: TGCAGCGTTGAATCCCAGGACTACGAGCAGTACTTC. This sequence encodes CSVESQDYEQYF.

The CDR3 spells CASSSQGTGLYEQYF. The CDR3 DNA reads TGCGCCAGCAGCTCGCAAGGGACAGGACTCTACGAGCAGTACTTC. The rearrangement links TRBV5-1 to TRBJ2-7; 8 bases align to TRBD1. The V and J ends lost 3 bases and 3 bases, in that order; junction bases with no gene match: 8. Germline CDR1 reads SGHRS; CDR2 reads YFSETQ. The CDR3 spans 15 residues.

The chain has TRBV27 and TRBJ2-1, with 9 bases identical to TRBD2. CDR1 is MNHEY, CDR2 SMNVEV, per germline (reference sequence). V lost 6 bases, J lost 1 base, and 4 bases stayed unmatched. The CDR3 covers 15 residues. CDR3 sequence reads: CASSSAGGSYNEQFF. CDR3 nucleotides: TGTGCCAGCAGCTCAGCGGGAGGATCCTACAATGAGCAGTTCTTC.

This rearrangement joins TRBV15 to TRBJ2-7; 7 bases agree with TRBD1. Trimming removed 8 bases from V and 0 bases from J; junction bases left unmatched: 7. Looked up from germline, CDR1 is LNHNV and CDR2 is YYDKDF (reference sequence). The CDR3 contains 14 residues. The DNA of the CDR3 is TGTGCCACCTCCCACCGGGACAGCTCCTACGAGCAGTACTTC. It is translated as CATSHRDSSYEQYF.

V gene TRBV2 combines with J gene TRBJ1-5, with no clear D. CDR1 is SNHLY, CDR2 FYNNEI, per germline. The CDR3 sequence is 15 residues long. With 4 bases removed from V and 2 bases from J, the gap between germline ends came to 12 bases. CDR3 loop: CASSGENRGNQPQHF. CDR3 in DNA: TGTGCCAGCAGTGGAGAAAACCGGGGCAATCAGCCCCAGCATTTT.

V and J are TRBV19 and TRBJ1-4, with unresolved D. The germline V gene encodes CDR1 LNHDA and CDR2 SQIVND (reference sequence). The CDR3 spans 15 residues. V dropped 0 bases and J dropped 7 bases, with 12 bases sitting between them. Here the CDR3 reads CASSIEEGSSEKLFF. The CDR3 region has the DNA TGTGCCAGTAGTATAGAAGAGGGTTCTTCTGAAAAACTGTTTTTT.

This chain joins TRBV9 and TRBJ2-7; perhaps TRBD1 as D (5 bases). The CDR3 sequence is 15 residues long. Looked up from germline, CDR1 is SGDLS and CDR2 is YYNGEE. The V end lost 3 bases, the J end lost 1 base, and 14 bases lay between the germline ends. CDR3: CASSEGGAGSYEQYF. For the CDR3, the DNA is TGTGCCAGCAGCGAGGGTGGGGCAGGATCCTACGAGCAGTACTTC.

This chain connects TRBV20-1 to TRBJ1-1, with D maybe TRBD1 (6 bases). The germline V gene has CDR1 DFQATT and CDR2 SNEGSKA (reference sequence). The CDR3 extends over 10 amino acids. The V gene lost 8 bases and the J gene lost 4 bases, with 8 bases spanning the gap. The CDR3 DNA reads TGCAGTCAAGGGGGCACTGAAGCTTTCTTT. Residues: CSQGGTEAFF.

The chain carries TRBV27 and TRBJ2-1; maybe TRBD1 (7 bases). V gave up 5 bases and J gave up 0 bases, with 20 bases separating them. The CDR3 has 18 amino acids. Per germline, CDR1 MNHEY and CDR2 SMNVEV (reference sequence). In DNA, the CDR3 is TGTGCCAGCAGTCGACTAGAGGGGGCCAGGTCCTCCTACAATGAGCAGTTCTTC. Encoded protein: CASSRLEGARSSYNEQFF.

In this sample, this clone turned up once. The V call is TRBV6-4, the J call TRBJ2-3, with TRBD2 matching over 9 bases. The germline gives CDR1 MRHNA, CDR2 SNTAGT. The CDR3 totals 17 residues. After removal of 2 bases from V and 4 bases from J, the junction contained 10 bases not matched to a gene. CDR3 amino acids: CASSDTLFGGGADTQYF. The CDR3 nucleotides read TGTGCCAGCAGTGACACCCTCTTCGGCGGGGGGGCAGATACGCAGTATTTT.